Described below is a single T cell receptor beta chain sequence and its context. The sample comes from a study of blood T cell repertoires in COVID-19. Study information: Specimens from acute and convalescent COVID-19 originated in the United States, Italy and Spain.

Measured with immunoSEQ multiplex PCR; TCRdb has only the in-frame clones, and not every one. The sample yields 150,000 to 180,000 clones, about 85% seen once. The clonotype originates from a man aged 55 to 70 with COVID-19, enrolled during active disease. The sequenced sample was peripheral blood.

The CDR3 region has the DNA TGTGCCAGTAGTATGCTACTAGACGGGACCCAGTACTTC. Encoded protein: CASSMLLDGTQYF. This chain joins TRBV19 and TRBJ2-5; tentatively, D is TRBD2 (5 bases). The germline gives CDR1 LNHDA, CDR2 SQIVND (reference sequence). V lost 3 bases to trimming and J lost 7 bases, with 12 bases between them. This CDR3 region has 13 residues.